The rows below give T cell receptor beta chains drawn from one sample of a study of blood T cell repertoires in COVID-19. The assay was immunoSEQ multiplex PCR, and TCRdb's table has in-frame clones only and misses some. The sample carries about 97,000 clones, nearly 90% recorded once. The specimen was peripheral blood. These receptors were obtained from a man over 45 with active COVID-19. The CDR3 runs from the conserved cysteine through the conserved F or W. Each record gives: J gene, D gene, clone size, CDR3 length, V gene, CDR3 protein, CDR3 DNA. A D gene is named only where the DNA matches it firmly. For some rows the clone size is stated as once, few or many, or as a class when expanded; others skip it.

>TRBJ2-1|TRBD2|NA|17|TRBV6-2/TRBV6-3
CASSRMGRGSSYNEQFF
TGTGCCAGCAGCCGCATGGGGCGGGGGAGCTCCTACAATGAGCAGTTCTTC
>TRBJ2-7|NA|NA|15|TRBV5-5
CASSLMNRADYEQYF
TGTGCCAGCAGCCTGATGAACAGGGCTGACTACGAGCAGTACTTC
>TRBJ2-2|NA|NA|19|TRBV5-1
CASAGGARYLSGNTGELFF
TGCGCCAGCGCTGGTGGAGCGAGATATCTTAGTGGAAACACCGGGGAGCTGTTTTTT
>TRBJ2-5|TRBD1|NA|16|TRBV5-8
CASSRVPGQGVETQYF
TGTGCCAGCAGCCGCGTCCCGGGACAGGGAGTGGAGACCCAGTACTTC
>TRBJ2-3|TRBD2|NA|13|TRBV5-1
CASSPRGVDTQYF
TGCGCCAGCAGCCCACGGGGGGTGGATACGCAGTATTTT
>TRBJ1-2|NA|NA|14|TRBV7-3
CASSFPTEGKTATF
TGTGCCAGCAGCTTCCCGACGGAGGGCAAAACGGCCACCTTC
>TRBJ2-1|NA|NA|18|TRBV5-3
CARSLRGPGGKSYNEQFF
TGTGCCAGAAGCTTGAGGGGGCCAGGGGGGAAGTCGTACAATGAGCAGTTCTTC
>TRBJ2-3|TRBD2|once|16|TRBV5-4
CAIIPSGAGGTDTQYF
TGTGCCATCATACCAAGCGGGGCCGGGGGCACAGATACGCAGTATTTT
>TRBJ1-2|TRBD1|NA|14|TRBV2
CASIRDSGNYGYTF
TGTGCCAGCATTCGGGACAGCGGTAACTATGGCTACACCTTC
>TRBJ2-5|NA|NA|14|TRBV6-2/TRBV6-3
CASSFSGLGITQYF
TGTGCCAGCAGTTTCTCCGGACTGGGTATTACCCAGTACTTC
>TRBJ1-4|TRBD1|NA|16|TRBV29-1
CSVEVGTGATNEKLFF
TGCAGCGTTGAAGTAGGGACAGGGGCAACTAATGAAAAACTGTTTTTT
>TRBJ2-1|TRBD2|NA|17|TRBV18
CASSPRRGGGVQNEQFF
TGTGCCAGCTCCCCCCGTAGGGGCGGGGGGGTCCAGAATGAGCAGTTCTTC
>TRBJ2-1|NA|NA|15|TRBV11-3
CASSLVAGANNEQFF
TGTGCCAGCAGCTTAGTTGCGGGGGCTAACAATGAGCAGTTCTTC
>TRBJ1-5|NA|NA|13|TRBV5-6
CASSPSAGQPQHF
TGTGCCAGCAGCCCATCGGCAGGGCAGCCCCAGCATTTT
>TRBJ1-4|TRBD1|NA|16|TRBV2
CASNLGQGVSNEKLFF
TGTGCCAGCAACCTCGGACAGGGGGTATCTAATGAAAAACTGTTTTTT
>TRBJ1-1|TRBD1|NA|14|TRBV5-4
CASSFYRGQSEAFF
TGTGCCAGCAGCTTCTACAGGGGGCAATCTGAAGCTTTCTTT
>TRBJ2-7|NA|few|15|TRBV6-1
CASSEFPRGTYEQYF
TGTGCCAGCAGTGAATTCCCCCGGGGGACCTACGAGCAGTACTTC
>TRBJ2-5|TRBD2|NA|15|TRBV3-1/TRBV3-2
CASSESGGARETQYF
TGTGCCAGCAGCGAAAGCGGGGGGGCCCGGGAGACCCAGTACTTC
>TRBJ2-6|NA|NA|16|TRBV23-1
CASSHSRGSGANVLTF
TGCGCCAGCAGTCACTCCAGGGGCTCTGGGGCCAACGTCCTGACTTTC
>TRBJ1-4|NA|NA|12|TRBV14
CASSRGREKLFF
TGTGCCAGCAGCCGGGGCCGCGAAAAACTGTTTTTT
>TRBJ2-7|TRBD2|NA|15|TRBV27
CASSLGLADSYEQYF
TGTGCCAGCAGTCTCGGACTAGCGGACTCCTACGAGCAGTACTTC
>TRBJ1-1|NA|NA|15|TRBV18
CASSPPLGVNTEAFF
TGTGCCAGCTCACCACCGTTAGGAGTGAACACTGAAGCTTTCTTT
>TRBJ2-3|TRBD2|NA|15|TRBV7-9
CASSPSGGRTDTQYF
TGTGCCAGCAGCCCGAGCGGGGGGCGCACAGATACGCAGTATTTT
>TRBJ1-3|TRBD1|NA|14|TRBV6-5
CASSLGTGGYTIYF
TGTGCCAGCAGTCTCGGGACAGGGGGATACACCATATATTTT
>TRBJ2-3|TRBD2|NA|15|TRBV7-9
CASSSSGGSTDTQYF
TGTGCCAGCAGCTCAAGCGGGGGGTCGACAGATACGCAGTATTTT
>TRBJ1-2|TRBD1|NA|16|TRBV2
CASTRDRGSVNYGYTF
TGTGCCAGCACCAGGGACAGGGGTTCGGTTAACTATGGCTACACCTTC
>TRBJ2-1|TRBD2|NA|16|TRBV4-1
CASSPQGAGGPGEQFF
TGCGCCAGCAGCCCGCAGGGAGCGGGGGGGCCGGGTGAGCAGTTCTTC
>TRBJ1-5|TRBD1|NA|15|TRBV6-5
CASTRDRERGQPQHF
TGTGCCAGCACCCGGGACAGGGAGAGGGGTCAGCCCCAGCATTTT
>TRBJ2-5|TRBD2|NA|19|TRBV5-1
CASSLLPGLAGVYQETQYF
TGCGCCAGCAGCTTGCTCCCGGGACTAGCGGGGGTGTACCAAGAGACCCAGTACTTC
>TRBJ1-1|NA|NA|13|TRBV30
CAWSAHSNTEAFF
TGTGCCTGGAGTGCCCACTCCAACACTGAAGCTTTCTTT
>TRBJ2-3|NA|NA|15|TRBV6-6
CASSYSQGPGDTQYF
TGTGCCAGCAGTTACTCGCAGGGTCCCGGAGATACGCAGTATTTT
>TRBJ2-2|NA|NA|11|TRBV30
CAWGERGELFF
TGTGCCTGGGGTGAGCGCGGGGAGCTGTTTTTT
>TRBJ1-1|NA|NA|13|TRBV5-1
CASRRGESTEAFF
TGCGCCAGCAGGCGTGGGGAGAGCACTGAAGCTTTCTTT
>TRBJ1-1|NA|NA|14|TRBV5-4
CASSLATGSTEAFF
TGTGCCAGCAGCTTGGCAACAGGGTCCACTGAAGCTTTCTTT
>TRBJ1-4|TRBD1|NA|14|TRBV5-6
CASSGGTGAEKLFF
TGTGCCAGCAGCGGCGGGACAGGGGCTGAAAAACTGTTTTTT
>TRBJ1-2|NA|NA|13|TRBV14
CASSQEGAHGYTF
TGTGCCAGCAGCCAAGAGGGGGCGCATGGCTACACCTTC
>TRBJ1-2|NA|NA|11|TRBV28
CATFSGYGYTF
TGTGCCACCTTCAGCGGTTATGGCTACACCTTC
>TRBJ1-2|NA|NA|16|TRBV3-1/TRBV3-2
CASSQPEEGEIRGYTF
TGTGCCAGCAGCCAGCCCGAGGAGGGCGAAATCAGGGGCTACACCTTC
>TRBJ2-1|NA|NA|15|TRBV29-1
CSVELRERGSNEQFF
TGCAGCGTTGAACTAAGGGAGAGAGGAAGCAATGAGCAGTTCTTC
>TRBJ1-1|NA|NA|13|TRBV6-1
CASSEVGSGEAFF
TGTGCCAGCAGTGAAGTAGGCAGCGGGGAAGCTTTCTTT
>TRBJ1-1|TRBD1|NA|15|TRBV6-5
CASNPKGQGVTEAFF
TGTGCCAGCAATCCCAAGGGACAGGGGGTTACTGAAGCTTTCTTT
>TRBJ2-2|NA|NA|15|TRBV6-4
CASSERAGGPGELFF
TGTGCCAGCAGTGAGAGGGCCGGCGGACCCGGGGAGCTGTTTTTT
>TRBJ2-5|TRBD1|NA|15|TRBV9
CASSVGDRGQETQYF
TGTGCCAGCAGCGTAGGCGACAGGGGCCAAGAGACCCAGTACTTC
>TRBJ2-2|NA|NA|14|TRBV5-1
CASSSGSYTGELFF
TGCGCCAGCAGTTCCGGGAGTTACACCGGGGAGCTGTTTTTT
>TRBJ2-3|TRBD2|NA|15|TRBV4-2
CASSGLAGGQDTQYF
TGTGCCAGCAGCGGGCTAGCGGGGGGGCAAGATACGCAGTATTTT
>TRBJ2-3|NA|NA|18|TRBV4-3
CASSQEVVLAAKRDTQYF
TGCGCCAGCAGCCAAGAGGTAGTTCTGGCGGCAAAGCGCGATACGCAGTATTTT
>TRBJ1-2|TRBD1|NA|15|TRBV4-3
CASSQDHRGFNGYTF
TGCGCCAGCAGCCAAGACCACAGGGGTTTTAACGGCTACACCTTC